The rows below give T cell receptor beta chains drawn from one sample of a study of T-cell reconstitution after alpha-beta-depleted transplantation in children. TCRdb re-called the PCR reads with MiXCR, one entry per CDR3 protein. In the table there are more than 60,000 distinct CDR3 sequences, approximately 7.4% of which are singletons. The input for sequencing was PBMCs from the stem cell graft donor, taken from the stem cell graft. The receptor source for this set is a human donor who donated a stem cell graft to a child with acute lymphoblastic leukemia. Both conserved end residues are part of each CDR3. A D gene is named only where the DNA matches it firmly. Not every row has a clone size; where given, it reads once, few, many or a size class.

J gene	V gene	D gene	clone size	CDR3 protein	CDR3 DNA
TRBJ2-7	TRBV4-3	.	many	CASSQDSLGDGEQYF	TGCGCCAGCAGCCAAGATTCGTTAGGGGATGGCGAGCAGTACTTC
TRBJ1-2	TRBV29-1	.	many	CSVVQTNYGYTF	TGCAGCGTTGTTCAGACTAACTATGGCTACACCTTC
TRBJ1-1	TRBV6-5	TRBD1	many	CASSPEGAKTEAFF	TGTGCCAGCAGTCCAGAGGGGGCAAAAACTGAAGCTTTCTTT
TRBJ2-1	TRBV4-3	TRBD2	many	CASSQESGGVDEQFF	TGCGCCAGCAGCCAAGAAAGCGGGGGGGTCGATGAGCAGTTCTTC
TRBJ2-7	TRBV2	TRBD1	.	CASVKGATSEQYF	TGTGCCAGCGTAAAGGGGGCTACTAGTGAGCAGTACTTC
TRBJ2-1	TRBV7-8	.	few	CASSLTESSYNEQFF	TGTGCCAGCAGCTTAACAGAGAGCTCCTACAATGAGCAGTTCTTC
TRBJ2-4	TRBV9	TRBD1	many	CASSATDRPTSKNIQYF	TGTGCCAGCAGCGCTACGGACAGGCCTACTTCCAAAAACATTCAGTACTTC
TRBJ2-6	TRBV4-1	.	few	CASSQHTGANVLTF	TGCGCCAGCAGCCAGCATACTGGGGCCAACGTCCTGACTTTC
TRBJ1-2	TRBV4-2	.	many	CASSQETPSYGYTF	TGTGCCAGCAGCCAAGAGACCCCGAGCTATGGCTACACCTTC
TRBJ2-1	TRBV13	.	many	CASSLGNEQFF	TGTGCCAGCAGCTTAGGAAATGAGCAGTTCTTC
TRBJ2-7	TRBV27	TRBD2	many	CASSLSSLAAYEQYF	TGTGCCAGCAGTTTAAGTAGTCTAGCGGCCTACGAGCAGTACTTC
TRBJ2-3	TRBV5-1	.	many	CASSFETGTDTQYF	TGCGCCAGCAGCTTTGAGACCGGCACAGATACGCAGTATTTT
TRBJ1-2	TRBV4-2	.	.	CASSHGLNGNYGYTF	TGTGCCAGCAGCCACGGGCTCAACGGGAACTATGGCTACACCTTC
TRBJ1-2	TRBV12-3/TRBV12-4	TRBD1	many	CASSSSRYRGGRYTF	TGTGCCAGCAGTTCCTCTCGGTACAGGGGAGGGAGATACACCTTC
TRBJ2-1	TRBV25-1	TRBD2	many	CASRGTILGTSGNLGNEQFF	TGTGCCAGCAGGGGGACTATACTCGGGACTAGCGGGAACCTAGGCAATGAGCAGTTCTTC
TRBJ2-6	TRBV10-3	TRBD1	many	CAISGDRGPGVSGANVLTF	TGTGCCATCAGTGGGGACAGGGGGCCGGGTGTATCTGGGGCCAACGTCCTGACTTTC
TRBJ2-7	TRBV12-3/TRBV12-4	TRBD1	many	CASIFSRGWYEQYF	TGTGCCAGCATTTTCAGCAGGGGGTGGTACGAGCAGTACTTC
TRBJ2-4	TRBV7-2	.	many	CASSSWGKQKNIQYF	TGTGCCAGCAGCTCATGGGGGAAGCAGAAAAACATTCAGTACTTC
TRBJ1-2	TRBV3-1	.	many	CASSRTGTAYGYTF	TGTGCCAGCAGCCGAACCGGGACGGCCTATGGCTACACCTTC
TRBJ1-1	TRBV5-1	.	many	CASSLERGNLEAFF	TGCGCCAGCAGCTTGGAGAGAGGGAACCTTGAAGCTTTCTTT
TRBJ2-7	TRBV19	.	.	CASSITGATSEQYF	TGTGCCAGTAGTATTACGGGGGCGACCTCCGAGCAGTACTTC
TRBJ2-3	TRBV5-6	TRBD2	many	CASSLVAGGDTQYF	TGTGCCAGCAGCTTGGTAGCGGGGGGAGATACGCAGTATTTT